This T cell receptor beta chain came from a study of blood T cell repertoires in COVID-19. Study at large: Sites across the United States, Italy and Spain contributed samples from acute and convalescent COVID-19.

With V trimmed by 6 bases and J by 2 bases, 6 bases remained unmatched. Germline CDR1 and CDR2: MNHEY and SVGEGT. The CDR3 runs to 14 residues. Profiled with immunoSEQ multiplex PCR; TCRdb holds only in-frame clones, not every one. The profile shows 85,000 to 120,000 clones, more than 80% of them singletons. This receptor was obtained from a human donor in a cohort sampled during active COVID-19. This chain uses TRBV6-2 or TRBV6-3 with TRBJ1-1; 7 bases map to TRBD1. Material: peripheral blood. The CDR3 DNA follows: TGTGCCAGCAGCCCGACAGGGAAAAACACTGAAGCTTTCTTT. This translates into CASSPTGKNTEAFF.